Each of the 21 T cell receptor beta chains below was sequenced from the same sample in a study of glioma-infiltrating T cells after dendritic cell vaccination. Assay: immunoSEQ multiplex PCR; the TCRdb copy retains only in-frame clones and omits some. The sample comprises 100,000 or so clones, nearly 90% of which are singletons, and around 2.6% rests with the top ten. Time point described: after dendritic cell vaccination, including at tumor progression/relapse. This specimen consisted of blood, obtained after dendritic cell vaccination. The receptors originated from a human donor with glioblastoma.

The V gene is TRBV10-3, the J gene TRBJ2-7; 7 bases line up with TRBD1. With V trimmed by 3 bases and J by 2 bases, 7 bases remained unmatched. The CDR3 is 15 residues long. Germline V gives CDR1 ENHRY, CDR2 SYGVKD. The CDR3 DNA follows: TGTGCCATCAGTGACCCGGACAGGCGTACCTACGAGCAGTACTTC. Translated, it gives CAISDPDRRTYEQYF.

The chain employs TRBV5-4 and TRBJ1-2; 8 bases are shared with TRBD1. CDR1 is SGHNT, CDR2 YYREEE, per germline (reference sequence). The V and J ends lost 2 bases and 3 bases, in that order; junction bases with no gene match: 6. This CDR3 has 15 amino acids. In DNA form, the CDR3 reads TGTGCCAGCAGCTTCCTGGCGGGACAGGACTATGGCTACACCTTC. Residues: CASSFLAGQDYGYTF.

This chain links TRBV5-4 with TRBJ2-1; 9 positions agree with TRBD1. V lost 4 bases, J lost 0 bases, and 5 bases stayed unmatched. The CDR3 is 16 residues long. Germline CDR1 reads SGHNT; CDR2 reads YYREEE (reference sequence). The CDR3 region has the DNA TGTGCCAGCAGCCACCCGGGACAGGGCTCCTACAATGAGCAGTTCTTC. Translation: CASSHPGQGSYNEQFF.

In its sample, this clone was seen once. This chain uses TRBV7-9 with TRBJ2-7; TRBD1 aligns across 8 bases. CDR1 and CDR2 from the germline V gene are SEHNR and FQNEAQ (reference sequence). The CDR3 sequence is 13 residues long. V lost 4 bases to trimming and J lost 5 bases; unmatched junction nucleotides: 4. The CDR3 region has the DNA TGTGCCAGCAGCTCCTGGGACAGGAACGAGCAGTACTTC. It codes for CASSSWDRNEQYF.

The chain uses TRBV30 and TRBJ1-2; TRBD1 aligns across 7 bases. Trimming took 1 base from V and 6 from J; bases not matched to a gene: 5. Per germline, CDR1 GTSNPN and CDR2 SVGIG (reference sequence). The CDR3 is made up of 13 amino acids. The CDR3 is CAWSGQGYNGYTF. CDR3 in DNA: TGTGCCTGGAGTGGACAGGGATATAATGGCTACACCTTC. The full variable domain, with the rest looked up from reference TRBV30 and TRBJ1-2, is SQTIHQWPATLVQPVGSPLSLECTVEGTSNPNLYWYRQAAGRGLQLLFYSVGIGQISSEVPQNLSASRPQDRQFILSSKKLLLSDSGFYLCAWSGQGYNGYTFGSGTRLTVV.

The chain combines TRBV10-1 with TRBJ2-5, with 10 nucleotides matching TRBD2. With 8 bases clipped from V and 2 bases from J, the junction kept 5 bases outside the gene matches. The CDR3 has 14 residues. Germline V lookup: CDR1 WNHNN, CDR2 SYGVQD (reference sequence). CDR3 nucleotides: TGCGCCAGCTCGGGACTAGCGCTTCAAGAGACCCAGTACTTC. It specifies CASSGLALQETQYF.

This chain joins TRBV6-5 and TRBJ1-2; 7 positions agree with TRBD1. This CDR3 is built from 15 residues. J lost 5 bases, V lost 0 bases, and 6 bases had no gene match. Germline CDR1 is MNHEY and CDR2 is SVGAGI. CDR3: CASSYSPGQSYGYTF. DNA for the CDR3: TGTGCCAGCAGTTACTCTCCGGGACAGAGTTATGGCTACACCTTC.

The chain carries TRBV5-1 and TRBJ2-1, with 14 nucleotides matching TRBD2. Germline V gene lookup returns CDR1 SGHRS and CDR2 YFSETQ. This CDR3 comprises 18 residues. The J segment lost 7 bases and the V segment lost 4 bases, leaving 13 bases of the junction unmatched. The CDR3 bases are TGCGCCAGCAGCCAACAGGGGGCCCGACTAGCGGGAGGGAATGAGCAGTTCTTC. Amino acids: CASSQQGARLAGGNEQFF.

Here the CDR3 reads CASSYEQGASVYF. The CDR3 bases are TGTGCCAGCAGTTACGAGCAGGGGGCATCAGTGTACTTC. The V and J genes are TRBV6-5 and TRBJ2-7; 8 bases are a match to TRBD1. CDR3 size: 13 residues. V lost 2 bases to trimming and J lost 12 bases; unmatched junction nucleotides: 9. In germline, CDR1 is MNHEY, CDR2 SVGAGI.

This sequence joins TRBV28 and TRBJ2-7; D ambiguous. CDR1 is MDHEN and CDR2 is SYDVKM in the germline V gene. The germline V and J ends were trimmed by 6 bases and 6 bases, with 9 bases remaining between them. The CDR3 has 11 residues. The CDR3 region has the DNA TGTGCCAGCAGCCCCTTGAGCGAGCAGTACTTC. The encoded protein is CASSPLSEQYF.

The chain has TRBV4-2 and TRBJ2-7; 11 nucleotides line up with TRBD2. Germline V gene lookup returns CDR1 LGHNA and CDR2 YNFKEQ. The CDR3 covers 16 residues. With 5 bases clipped from V and 6 bases from J, the junction kept 12 bases outside the gene matches. CDR3 sequence reads: CASSSLAGGPTGEQYF. The CDR3 DNA is TGTGCCAGCAGCTCCTTAGCGGGGGGGCCCACTGGCGAGCAGTACTTC.

The chain is built from TRBV5-1 and TRBJ2-5; D perhaps matches TRBD1 (6 bases). V lost 4 bases and J lost 1, with 14 bases in between. Germline V gene sequence: CDR1 SGHRS, CDR2 YFSETQ. This CDR3 has 15 residues. CDR3 amino acids: CASSHDGQIQETQYF. CDR3 in DNA: TGCGCCAGCAGCCACGACGGACAGATCCAAGAGACCCAGTACTTC.

J is TRBJ1-2 and V is TRBV2, with TRBD1 matching 9 bases. This CDR3 has 15 residues. With V trimmed by 4 bases and J by 7 bases, 10 bases remained unmatched. Per germline, CDR1 SNHLY and CDR2 FYNNEI. DNA of the CDR3: TGTGCCAGCAGTGGCCGCCGGGACAGGGTTCTTGGCTACACCTTC. Protein: CASSGRRDRVLGYTF.

This chain joins TRBV10-2 and TRBJ2-5; 10 positions agree with TRBD2. Germline V gene sequence: CDR1 WSHSY, CDR2 SAAADI. CDR3 length: 16 amino acids. J gave up 5 bases and V 8 bases, and 14 bases lay outside the gene matches. CDR3 nucleotides: TGCGCCAGCTCCCTCGGGGAGCGGGGGGGCAGGGAGACCCAGTACTTC. Translated, it gives CASSLGERGGRETQYF.

The chain employs TRBV10-3 and TRBJ2-5; the D gene is possibly TRBD1 (5 bases). The DNA matches TRBJ2-7 better at its end, which makes the J call doubtful. CDR1 and CDR2 from the germline V gene are ENHRY and SYGVKD. The CDR3 totals 12 residues. This CDR3 is CAISLQGYEQYF. The CDR3 DNA is TGTGCCATCAGTCTTCAGGGTTACGAGCAGTACTTC.

The chain joins TRBV6-1 to TRBJ2-7, with D perhaps matching TRBD1 (6 bases). The V gene's germline CDR1 is MNHNS and CDR2 SASEGT. Trimming left V 7 bases short and J 3 bases short, with 19 bases between. The CDR3 extends over 15 amino acids. This CDR3 reads CASTLEGDKIYEQYF. CDR3 nucleotides: TGTGCCAGCACCTTAGAAGGGGACAAGATCTACGAGCAGTACTTC.

Written as DNA, the CDR3 is TGTGCCAGCAGTTTACCGCCGGGACTCGAACTGTTTTTT. Its protein is CASSLPPGLELFF. The chain uses TRBV28 and TRBJ1-4, with D perhaps TRBD1 (5 bases). This CDR3 spans 13 amino acids. Germline values: CDR1 MDHEN, CDR2 SYDVKM. Trimming removed 2 bases at V and 12 bases at J, with 13 bases between.

The V gene is TRBV4-2, the J gene TRBJ2-7, with a possible D match to TRBD2 (5 bases). CDR3 length equals 13 residues. Germline V CDR1 and CDR2: LGHNA, YNFKEQ. Trimming pared 4 bases from V and 4 bases from J, leaving 11 bases between. The CDR3 reads CASSRELVYEQYF. For the CDR3, the DNA is TGTGCCAGCAGCCGAGAACTAGTTTACGAGCAGTACTTC.

This chain connects TRBV19 to TRBJ2-7; possible D gene TRBD2, 5 bases. Germline CDR1 reads LNHDA; CDR2 reads SQIVND (reference sequence). The V end was cut by 9 bases, the J end by 0 bases, with 15 bases between. This CDR3 is 14 amino acids long. CDR3: CASRQAVSSYEQYF. The CDR3 bases are TGTGCCAGCAGGCAAGCGGTGAGCTCCTACGAGCAGTACTTC. Based on the CDR3 plus reference TRBV19 and TRBJ2-7, the full variable domain is DGGITQSPKYLFRKEGQNVTLSCEQNLNHDAMYWYRQDPGQGLRLIYYSQIVNDFQKGDIAEGYSVSREKKESFPLTVTSAQKNPTAFYLCASRQAVSSYEQYFGPGTRLTVT.

The genes are TRBV18 and TRBJ2-5; 14 nucleotides match TRBD2. The CDR3 is 17 residues long. V lost 3 bases to trimming and J lost 5 bases; unmatched junction nucleotides: 8. The germline gives CDR1 KGHSH, CDR2 LQKENI. This CDR3 is CASSPGLAGVSGETQYF. For the CDR3, the DNA is TGTGCCAGCTCACCGGGACTAGCGGGGGTCTCCGGGGAGACCCAGTACTTC.

The V gene is TRBV5-1, the J gene TRBJ2-5; D is unresolved. The V gene's germline CDR1 is SGHRS and CDR2 YFSETQ. The CDR3 loop spans 15 amino acids. V shed 2 bases and J shed 2 bases, with 13 bases lying between them. CDR3 protein: CASSFLDRRQETQYF. CDR3 in DNA: TGCGCCAGCAGCTTTCTAGACCGCAGACAAGAGACCCAGTACTTC.